These T cell receptor beta chains were read from a single sample in a study of CD8 T cells in Susac syndrome. TCRdb processed the immunoSEQ multiplex PCR reads anew with MiXCR; each CDR3 protein has one entry. The sample lists some 250,000 distinct CDR3 sequences, 96% occurring once. Source material: CD4+ T cells from PBMCs. Receptors were obtained from a human donor with Susac syndrome. CDR3s include the opening cysteine and the closing phenylalanine or tryptophan. Fields, in order: V gene, J gene, clone size, D gene, CDR3 protein, CDR3 DNA. The D gene is left open where the match is weak. The size entry is marked missing in some rows and otherwise reads once, few, many or a size class.

V: TRBV20-1; J: TRBJ2-7; size: NA; D: NA; CDR3: CSAIRDGTYEQYF; DNA: TGCAGTGCTATCCGGGACGGAACCTACGAGCAGTACTTC
V: TRBV14; J: TRBJ2-7; size: NA; D: NA; CDR3: CASSQDRRPRNEQYF; DNA: TGTGCCAGCAGCCAAGATCGAAGACCTCGCAACGAGCAGTACTTC
V: TRBV6-4; J: TRBJ2-1; size: NA; D: NA; CDR3: CASSDSMGTNEQFF; DNA: TGTGCCAGCAGTGACTCGATGGGAACCAATGAGCAGTTCTTC
V: TRBV28; J: TRBJ2-5; size: NA; D: TRBD2; CDR3: CASSDPAAGGRGGETQYF; DNA: TGTGCCAGCAGTGATCCGGCGGCGGGAGGGCGCGGGGGAGAGACCCAGTACTTC
V: TRBV6-1; J: TRBJ1-4; size: NA; D: NA; CDR3: CASSLSAFTTNEKLFF; DNA: TGTGCCAGCAGTTTGAGCGCCTTCACAACTAATGAAAAACTGTTTTTT
V: TRBV29-1; J: TRBJ2-3; size: NA; D: NA; CDR3: CSVDLLRPPMRTDTQYF; DNA: TGCAGCGTTGATCTTCTCCGTCCCCCCATGAGGACAGATACGCAGTATTTT
V: TRBV30; J: TRBJ1-2; size: once; D: NA; CDR3: CAWKLRGYYGYTF; DNA: TGTGCCTGGAAACTCCGGGGCTACTATGGCTACACCTTC
V: TRBV12-3/TRBV12-4; J: TRBJ2-7; size: NA; D: NA; CDR3: CASSLRGEQYF; DNA: TGTGCCAGCAGTTTGCGAGGGGAGCAGTACTTC
V: TRBV29-1; J: TRBJ2-7; size: NA; D: NA; CDR3: CSVRGRLTYEQYF; DNA: TGCAGCGTCAGGGGACGCTTAACCTACGAGCAGTACTTC
V: TRBV3-1; J: TRBJ2-1; size: NA; D: NA; CDR3: CASSSAWDNEQFF; DNA: TGTGCCAGCAGCTCGGCCTGGGACAATGAGCAGTTCTTC
V: TRBV5-4; J: TRBJ2-1; size: NA; D: NA; CDR3: CASSLTATPYNEQFF; DNA: TGTGCCAGCAGCTTGACAGCGACTCCCTACAATGAGCAGTTCTTC
V: TRBV20-1; J: TRBJ2-1; size: NA; D: TRBD2; CDR3: CSARGSAGGYNEQFF; DNA: TGCAGTGCTAGGGGGTCGGCGGGAGGGTACAATGAGCAGTTCTTC
V: TRBV30; J: TRBJ1-1; size: NA; D: NA; CDR3: CAWSELLGDTEAFF; DNA: TGTGCCTGGAGTGAGCTCCTCGGGGACACTGAAGCTTTCTTT
V: TRBV24-1; J: TRBJ2-7; size: NA; D: NA; CDR3: CATGAGKSEQYF; DNA: TGTGCCACCGGAGCAGGGAAGAGCGAGCAGTACTTC
V: TRBV20-1; J: TRBJ2-7; size: once; D: TRBD2; CDR3: CSAATSGEALHLYEQYF; DNA: TGCAGTGCTGCGACTAGCGGGGAGGCCCTACATTTATACGAGCAGTACTTC
V: TRBV20-1; J: TRBJ2-7; size: once; D: TRBD1; CDR3: CSAPGQGEDEQYF; DNA: TGCAGTGCGCCGGGACAGGGGGAGGACGAGCAGTACTTC
V: TRBV29-1; J: TRBJ1-1; size: NA; D: NA; CDR3: CSALRKNTEAFF; DNA: TGCAGCGCTCTAAGGAAGAACACTGAAGCTTTCTTT
V: TRBV20-1; J: TRBJ1-1; size: NA; D: NA; CDR3: CSGVRGPGGTEAFF; DNA: TGCAGTGGGGTCCGGGGTCCTGGGGGCACTGAAGCTTTCTTT
V: TRBV5-1; J: TRBJ2-7; size: NA; D: NA; CDR3: CASSGVEYEQYF; DNA: TGCGCCAGCAGCGGAGTCGAGTACGAGCAGTACTTC
V: TRBV5-1; J: TRBJ1-1; size: NA; D: NA; CDR3: CASSLENEAFF; DNA: TGCGCCAGCAGCTTGGAAAACGAAGCTTTCTTT
V: TRBV27; J: TRBJ1-2; size: NA; D: NA; CDR3: CASSLPGNYGYTF; DNA: TGTGCCAGCAGTTTACCTGGGAACTATGGCTACACCTTC
V: TRBV24-1; J: TRBJ1-5; size: NA; D: NA; CDR3: CATSGTTEEQPQHF; DNA: TGTGCCACCAGTGGTACTACGGAGGAGCAGCCCCAGCATTTT
V: TRBV29-1; J: TRBJ1-2; size: NA; D: NA; CDR3: CSVDVTGYGYTF; DNA: TGCAGCGTTGACGTAACAGGTTATGGCTACACCTTC
V: TRBV11-3; J: TRBJ2-2; size: once; D: NA; CDR3: CASSLSSGELFF; DNA: TGTGCCAGCAGCTTAAGTTCCGGGGAGCTGTTTTTT
V: TRBV20-1; J: TRBJ2-7; size: NA; D: TRBD2; CDR3: CSASSSGRVYEQYF; DNA: TGCAGTGCTAGCAGTAGCGGGAGGGTCTACGAGCAGTACTTC
V: TRBV11-2; J: TRBJ2-7; size: NA; D: NA; CDR3: CASSRVEQYF; DNA: TGTGCCAGCAGCCGAGTCGAGCAGTACTTC
V: TRBV4-1; J: TRBJ2-5; size: NA; D: TRBD2; CDR3: CASSQDSGGPGETQYF; DNA: TGCGCCAGCAGCCAAGATTCGGGAGGGCCGGGGGAGACCCAGTACTTC
V: TRBV6-5; J: TRBJ1-1; size: NA; D: NA; CDR3: CASRGGGAGNTEAFF; DNA: TGTGCCAGCAGAGGAGGGGGTGCCGGGAACACTGAAGCTTTCTTT
V: TRBV20-1; J: TRBJ2-5; size: once; D: TRBD1; CDR3: CSATPRQGAGETQYF; DNA: TGCAGTGCTACCCCCCGGCAGGGGGCGGGGGAGACCCAGTACTTC
V: TRBV27; J: TRBJ1-1; size: NA; D: NA; CDR3: CASSFSPLGGHTEAFF; DNA: TGTGCCAGCAGTTTTTCCCCCCTCGGGGGCCATACTGAAGCTTTCTTT
V: TRBV19; J: TRBJ2-1; size: NA; D: NA; CDR3: CAISEGLRNNEQFF; DNA: TGTGCCATCTCAGAGGGGTTAAGGAACAATGAGCAGTTCTTC
V: TRBV12-3/TRBV12-4; J: TRBJ2-5; size: NA; D: NA; CDR3: CASSTTGSGARETQYF; DNA: TGTGCCAGCAGTACAACGGGCTCGGGGGCCCGAGAGACCCAGTACTTC
V: TRBV29-1; J: TRBJ1-1; size: NA; D: NA; CDR3: CSVGSYLNTEAFF; DNA: TGCAGCGTTGGGTCGTACCTGAACACTGAAGCTTTCTTT
V: TRBV7-3; J: TRBJ2-1; size: NA; D: NA; CDR3: CASSLSVPTTRRGEQFF; DNA: TGTGCCAGCAGCTTAAGTGTCCCGACTACCCGAAGGGGTGAGCAGTTCTTC
V: TRBV20-1; J: TRBJ2-3; size: NA; D: NA; CDR3: CSARRGELVRTDTQYF; DNA: TGCAGTGCTAGGAGGGGGGAGTTGGTGCGCACAGATACGCAGTATTTT
V: TRBV27; J: TRBJ2-7; size: NA; D: TRBD2; CDR3: CASSVSGKPYEQYF; DNA: TGTGCCAGCAGCGTAAGCGGGAAACCGTACGAGCAGTACTTC
V: TRBV4-2; J: TRBJ2-7; size: NA; D: TRBD2; CDR3: CASSQEGLAAYSYEQYF; DNA: TGTGCCAGCAGCCAAGAGGGACTAGCGGCCTACTCCTACGAGCAGTACTTC
V: TRBV28; J: TRBJ1-5; size: NA; D: NA; CDR3: CASSLINRAISNQPQHF; DNA: TGTGCCAGCAGTTTAATTAACAGGGCGATTAGCAATCAGCCCCAGCATTTT
V: TRBV9; J: TRBJ2-5; size: NA; D: NA; CDR3: CASSVRPRETQYF; DNA: TGTGCCAGCAGCGTAAGACCCAGGGAGACCCAGTACTTC
V: TRBV28; J: TRBJ2-1; size: NA; D: TRBD2; CDR3: CASSLPGLSSHEQFF; DNA: TGTGCCAGCAGTTTGCCGGGACTATCCAGTCATGAGCAGTTCTTC
V: TRBV19; J: TRBJ1-5; size: NA; D: NA; CDR3: CASDSSPSYQPQHF; DNA: TGTGCCAGTGACTCTAGTCCTTCTTATCAGCCCCAGCATTTT
V: TRBV30; J: TRBJ2-3; size: NA; D: NA; CDR3: CAWSVRRTDTQYF; DNA: TGTGCCTGGAGTGTACGGCGCACAGATACGCAGTATTTT
V: TRBV29-1; J: TRBJ2-3; size: NA; D: NA; CDR3: CSVLDGDTQYF; DNA: TGCAGCGTTCTGGACGGAGATACGCAGTATTTT
V: TRBV29-1; J: TRBJ1-1; size: once; D: NA; CDR3: CSVEVGGVNTEAFF; DNA: TGCAGCGTTGAGGTCGGGGGAGTGAACACTGAAGCTTTCTTT
V: TRBV30; J: TRBJ2-7; size: NA; D: TRBD2; CDR3: CAWSVQLAVPPPLSYEQYF; DNA: TGTGCCTGGAGTGTACAACTAGCGGTTCCCCCACCCCTCTCCTACGAGCAGTACTTC
V: TRBV24-1; J: TRBJ2-7; size: NA; D: NA; CDR3: CATSDPYKEQYF; DNA: TGTGCCACCAGTGATCCCTATAAGGAGCAGTACTTC
V: TRBV20-1; J: TRBJ2-1; size: once; D: NA; CDR3: CSARRNEQFF; DNA: TGCAGTGCTAGGCGCAATGAGCAGTTCTTC
V: TRBV20-1; J: TRBJ2-5; size: NA; D: TRBD2; CDR3: CSAGRTSGRGETQYF; DNA: TGCAGTGCTGGCCGGACTAGCGGGAGAGGGGAGACCCAGTACTTC
V: TRBV5-1; J: TRBJ2-4; size: NA; D: NA; CDR3: CASSPFWLLLAKNIQYF; DNA: TGCGCCAGCAGCCCCTTTTGGCTGCTCCTAGCCAAAAACATTCAGTACTTC
V: TRBV20-1; J: TRBJ2-7; size: NA; D: TRBD2; CDR3: CSGAGLAFSEQYF; DNA: TGCAGTGGGGCGGGACTAGCGTTTTCCGAGCAGTACTTC
V: TRBV20-1; J: TRBJ2-7; size: NA; D: TRBD1; CDR3: CSAAERGHRNEQYF; DNA: TGCAGTGCGGCCGAGAGGGGGCATCGGAACGAGCAGTACTTC
V: TRBV9; J: TRBJ2-7; size: NA; D: NA; CDR3: CASSATRGSYEQYF; DNA: TGTGCCAGCAGCGCTACGCGGGGAAGCTACGAGCAGTACTTC